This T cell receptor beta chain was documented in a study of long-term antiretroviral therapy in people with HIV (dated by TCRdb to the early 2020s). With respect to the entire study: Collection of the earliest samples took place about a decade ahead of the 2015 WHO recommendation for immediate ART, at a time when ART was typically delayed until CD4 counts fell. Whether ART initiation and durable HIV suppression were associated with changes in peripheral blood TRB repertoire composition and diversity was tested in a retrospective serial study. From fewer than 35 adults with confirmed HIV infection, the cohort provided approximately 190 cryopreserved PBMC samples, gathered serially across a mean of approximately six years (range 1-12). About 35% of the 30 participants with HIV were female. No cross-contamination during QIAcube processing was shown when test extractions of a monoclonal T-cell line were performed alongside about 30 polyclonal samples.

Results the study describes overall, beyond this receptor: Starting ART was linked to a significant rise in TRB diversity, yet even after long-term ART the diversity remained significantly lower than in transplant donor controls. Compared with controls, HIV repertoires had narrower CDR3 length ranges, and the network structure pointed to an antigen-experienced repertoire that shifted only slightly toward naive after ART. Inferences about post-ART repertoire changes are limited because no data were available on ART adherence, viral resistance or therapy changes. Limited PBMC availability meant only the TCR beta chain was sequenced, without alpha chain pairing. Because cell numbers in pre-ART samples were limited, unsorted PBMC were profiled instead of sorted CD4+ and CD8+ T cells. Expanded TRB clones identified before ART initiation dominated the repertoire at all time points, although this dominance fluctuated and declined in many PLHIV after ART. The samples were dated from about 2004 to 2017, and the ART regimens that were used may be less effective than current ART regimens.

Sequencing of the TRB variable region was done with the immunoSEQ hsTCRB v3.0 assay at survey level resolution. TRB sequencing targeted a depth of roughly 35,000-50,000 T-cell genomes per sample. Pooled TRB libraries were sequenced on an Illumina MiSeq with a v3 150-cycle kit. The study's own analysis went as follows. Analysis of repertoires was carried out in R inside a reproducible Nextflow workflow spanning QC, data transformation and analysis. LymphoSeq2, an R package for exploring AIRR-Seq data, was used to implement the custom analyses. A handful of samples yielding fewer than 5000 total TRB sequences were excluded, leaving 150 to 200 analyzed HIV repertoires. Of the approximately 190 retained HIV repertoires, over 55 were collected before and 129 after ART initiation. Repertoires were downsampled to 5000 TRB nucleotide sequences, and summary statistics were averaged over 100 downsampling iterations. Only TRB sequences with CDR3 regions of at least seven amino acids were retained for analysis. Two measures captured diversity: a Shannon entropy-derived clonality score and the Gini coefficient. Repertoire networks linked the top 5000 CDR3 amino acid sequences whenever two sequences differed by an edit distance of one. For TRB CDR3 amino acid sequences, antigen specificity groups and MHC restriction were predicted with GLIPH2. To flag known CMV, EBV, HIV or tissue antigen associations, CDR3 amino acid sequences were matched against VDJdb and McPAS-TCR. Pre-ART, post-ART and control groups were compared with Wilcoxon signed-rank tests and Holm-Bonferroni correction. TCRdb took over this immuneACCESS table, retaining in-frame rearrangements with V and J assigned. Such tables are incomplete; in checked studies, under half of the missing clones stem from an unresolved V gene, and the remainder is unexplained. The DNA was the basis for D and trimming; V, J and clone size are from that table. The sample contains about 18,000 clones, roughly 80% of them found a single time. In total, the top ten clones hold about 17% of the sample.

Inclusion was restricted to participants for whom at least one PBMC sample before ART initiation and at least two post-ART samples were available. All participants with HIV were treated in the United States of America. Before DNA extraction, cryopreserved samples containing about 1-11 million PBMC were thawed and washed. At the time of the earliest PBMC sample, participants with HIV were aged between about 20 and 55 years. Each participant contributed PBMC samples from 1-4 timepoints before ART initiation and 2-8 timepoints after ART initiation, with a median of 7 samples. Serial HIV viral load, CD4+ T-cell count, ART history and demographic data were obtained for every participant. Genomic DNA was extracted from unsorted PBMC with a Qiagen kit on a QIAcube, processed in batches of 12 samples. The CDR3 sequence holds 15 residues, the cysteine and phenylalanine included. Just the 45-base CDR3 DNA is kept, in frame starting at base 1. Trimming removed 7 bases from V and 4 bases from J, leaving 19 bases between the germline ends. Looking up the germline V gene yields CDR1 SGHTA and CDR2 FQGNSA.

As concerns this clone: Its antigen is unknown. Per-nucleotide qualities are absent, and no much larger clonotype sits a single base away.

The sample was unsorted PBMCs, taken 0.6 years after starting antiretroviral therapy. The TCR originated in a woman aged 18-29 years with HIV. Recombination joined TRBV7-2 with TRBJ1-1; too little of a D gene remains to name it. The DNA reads TGTGCCAGCACCTCCTCTCTCGGAGGGAGCACTGAAGCTTTCTTT. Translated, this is CASTSSLGGSTEAFF.